The entry that follows covers one T cell receptor (beta chain) sequence. The antigen is not known. The data originate from a study of CD8+CD57+ T cells in acquired aplastic anemia. Study-wide points: Levels of CD8+ Simpson's diversity were not significantly distinct in patients versus controls. Patients and controls had in common twenty-nine CD8+ CDR3 sequences.

In germline, CDR1 is SGHRS, CDR2 YFSETQ. The CDR3 runs to 14 residues. Trimming left V 4 bases short and J 0 bases short, with 11 bases between. CDR3 and TCR beta VDJ profiling relied on genomic DNA as the template. TCRdb passed the reads through MiXCR, listing each CDR3 protein once. This sample yields approximately 170,000 distinct CDR3 sequences, of which 55% to 75% are seen a single time; roughly 44% belongs to the top ten. This TCR was recovered from a human donor in good health. Sequenced sample: sorted CD4+, CD8+, or CD8+CD57+ T cells (not recorded which) from PBMCs. This sequence joins TRBV5-1 and TRBJ2-7; D call uncertain. In DNA, the CDR3 is TGCGCCAGCAGCGTCCAAAGCGACTCCTACGAGCAGTACTTC. This codes for CASSVQSDSYEQYF.